The 29 T cell receptor beta chains below were found in one sample sequenced in a study of beta chain features in type 1 diabetes. Sequencing targeted expressed TCRB transcripts, as all isolated RNA had been reverse transcribed. This table comes from immunoSEQ multiplex PCR, and its TCRdb copy is limited to in-frame clones, with some not included. The repertoire holds some 150,000 clones, with approximately 9.8% as singletons. Input material: central memory CD4+ T cells from blood. The receptors were gathered from a middle-aged woman in good health.

The table lists this clone with a few counts. The chain uses TRBV7-9 and TRBJ2-1; TRBD2 matches 14 bases. The germline V gene has CDR1 SEHNR and CDR2 FQNEAQ (reference sequence). CDR3 length: 15 residues. V lost 5 bases, J lost 9 bases, and 6 bases stayed unmatched. CDR3 sequence: CASSIGTSGGGEQFF. CDR3 coding DNA: TGTGCCAGCAGCATCGGGACTAGCGGGGGAGGTGAGCAGTTCTTC.

This clone has more than one count but fewer than ten. V gene TRBV6-6 combines with J gene TRBJ2-7, with 7 bases aligning to TRBD1. Germline trimming cut 4 bases from V and 5 bases from J; bases unmatched to any gene: 8. The CDR3 runs 14 residues. Germline-derived CDR1 and CDR2 are MNHNY and SVGAGI (reference sequence). The CDR3 spells CASSSRQGRDEQYF. Here the CDR3 DNA reads TGTGCCAGCAGTTCTAGACAGGGACGGGACGAGCAGTACTTC.

This sequence joins TRBV4-3 and TRBJ2-5, with a weak D call TRBD1 (5 bases). The germline gives CDR1 LGHNA, CDR2 YSLEER. The V and J ends lost 0 bases and 0 bases respectively, with 23 bases between them. The CDR3 contains 20 residues. CDR3 DNA: TGCGCCAGCAGCCAAGAGAATGGCCCCCAGACTCAACAGGACCAAGAGACCCAGTACTTC. Translation: CASSQENGPQTQQDQETQYF.

In its sample, this clone was seen many times. The chain carries TRBV14 and TRBJ2-4, with a possible D match to TRBD1 (6 bases). This CDR3 spans 15 amino acids. The germline V and J ends were trimmed by 0 bases and 8 bases, with 14 bases remaining between them. Germline V gene lookup returns CDR1 SGHDN and CDR2 FVKESK. The CDR3, as DNA: TGTGCCAGCAGCCAAGATCGAAACAGGGCGGACATTCAGTACTTC. This sequence encodes CASSQDRNRADIQYF.

This clone has more than one count but fewer than ten. V usage is TRBV5-6 and J usage is TRBJ1-4, with D tentatively TRBD1 (6 bases). In germline, CDR1 is SGHDT, CDR2 YYEEEE. Trimming shortened V by 2 bases and J by 5 bases, and 7 bases separated the two germline ends. This CDR3 comprises 13 residues. CDR3 residues: CASSFTGNEKLFF. The CDR3 region has the DNA TGTGCCAGCAGCTTTACAGGGAATGAAAAACTGTTTTTT. The entire variable domain, with the rest obtained from reference TRBV5-6 and TRBJ1-4, is as follows: DAGVTQSPTHLIKTRGQQVTLRCSPKSGHDTVSWYQQALGQGPQFIFQYYEEEERQRGNFPDRFSGHQFPNYSSELNVNALLLGDSALYLCASSFTGNEKLFFGSGTQLSVL.

This chain links TRBV11-2 with TRBJ2-5, with 9 bases fitting TRBD2. This CDR3 has 16 amino acids. The V segment lost 5 bases and the J segment 0 bases; nucleotides outside the gene matches: 7. Per the germline V gene, CDR1 is SGHAT and CDR2 is FQNNGV. The CDR3 spells CASSPRLAGNQETQYF. In nucleotides, the CDR3 is TGTGCCAGCAGCCCCCGGCTAGCGGGGAACCAAGAGACCCAGTACTTC.

This clone was observed a handful of times. The chain links TRBV19 to TRBJ1-2, with D possibly matching TRBD1 (6 bases). Trimming pared 7 bases from V and 6 bases from J, leaving 15 bases between. The CDR3 has 13 residues. Germline assignment: CDR1 LNHDA and CDR2 SQIVND (reference sequence). CDR3 nucleotides: TGTGCCAGTACCCTTGGGGCAGGGGATGGCTACACCTTC. Amino acid sequence: CASTLGAGDGYTF.

There are a few counts of this clone. The CDR3 region is CASSYDRGDSPLHF. The CDR3 DNA follows: TGTGCCAGCAGCTACGACAGGGGAGATTCACCCCTCCACTTT. The chain is built from TRBV13 and TRBJ1-6, with 8 nucleotides matching TRBD1. V was pared by 4 bases and J by 8 bases, with 4 bases of the junction left unmatched. This CDR3 spans 14 amino acids. Germline CDR1 and CDR2: PRHDT and FYEKMQ (reference sequence).

In this sample, this clone turned up a few times. The chain combines TRBV6-5 with TRBJ2-7; no definite D call. The CDR3 runs to 14 residues. Germline V lookup: CDR1 MNHEY, CDR2 SVGAGI. Deletions cut 2 bases from V and 2 bases from J, with 10 bases between. The CDR3 here is CASSYDTATYEQYF. The CDR3 DNA follows: TGTGCCAGCAGTTACGACACGGCAACCTACGAGCAGTACTTC.

This clone was recorded at least ten times. This rearrangement joins TRBV29-1 to TRBJ2-4; no clear D gene. Trimming took off 0 bases at V and 0 bases at J, with 6 bases between the two ends. The CDR3 sequence is 14 residues long. Looked up from germline, CDR1 is SQVTM and CDR2 is ANQGSEA. The CDR3 DNA follows: TGCAGCGTTGAAGACCCATTAGCCAAAAACATTCAGTACTTC. Translation: CSVEDPLAKNIQYF.

This clone was seen ten or more times. The CDR3 region has the DNA TGTGCCAGCAGCGTAGCGAGCGGAAACTCAGCCGGGGAGCTGTTTTTT. It encodes CASSVASGNSAGELFF. The chain uses TRBV9 and TRBJ2-2; D possibly corresponds to TRBD2 (5 bases). The CDR3 is 16 amino acids. V was clipped by 0 bases and J by 6 bases, with 15 bases between them. The germline gives CDR1 SGDLS, CDR2 YYNGEE.

The sample holds a few counts of this clone. V gene TRBV6-7 combines with J gene TRBJ2-7; no reliable D call. TRBV6-7 is identified as an open reading frame with a role that is uncertain. The V end lost 0 bases, the J end lost 0 bases, and 12 bases lay between the germline ends. The CDR3 is made up of 16 amino acids. This CDR3 is CASSYSWSIYSYEQYF. CDR3 sequence (DNA): TGTGCCAGCAGTTACTCGTGGAGCATCTACTCCTACGAGCAGTACTTC.

This clone has more than one count but fewer than ten. The chain links TRBV6-4 to TRBJ2-1, with 8 positions matching TRBD2. CDR1 MRHNA and CDR2 SNTAGT come from the germline V gene. This CDR3 has 16 residues. J lost 2 bases, V lost 5 bases, and 8 bases had no gene match. The CDR3 region has the DNA TGTGCCAGCAGTCGGCCGGGGGGGCCCCCCTACAATGAGCAGTTCTTC. Translated, it gives CASSRPGGPPYNEQFF.

This clone was seen a handful of times. J is TRBJ2-7 and V is TRBV7-8; D remains ambiguous. The V and J ends lost 5 bases and 0 bases respectively, with 11 bases between them. Germline V gene sequence: CDR1 SGHVS, CDR2 FQNEAQ. This CDR3 region has 14 residues. The CDR3 loop is CASSAHRYSYEQYF. CDR3 coding DNA: TGTGCCAGCAGCGCCCATCGGTACTCCTACGAGCAGTACTTC.

This clone showed up just a few times. The rearrangement uses TRBV5-8 and TRBJ2-5; tentatively, D is TRBD1 (5 bases). The germline V and J ends were trimmed by 4 bases and 5 bases, with 15 bases remaining between them. Germline CDR1 and CDR2: SGHTS and YDEGEE. This CDR3 spans 14 amino acids. DNA for the CDR3: TGTGCCAGCAGCCGTGATTACAGGTTGGAGACCCAGTACTTC. Translation: CASSRDYRLETQYF.

This sequence joins TRBV7-2 and TRBJ2-1; 14 nucleotides align to TRBD2. V trimming: 4 bases; J trimming: 3 bases; junction bases outside the gene matches: 5. The CDR3 consists of 17 residues. Germline V gives CDR1 SGHTA, CDR2 FQGNSA. CDR3 region: CASSWGGTSGGYNEQFF. The CDR3 DNA is TGTGCCAGCAGCTGGGGGGGGACTAGCGGGGGCTACAATGAGCAGTTCTTC.

This clone was counted ten times or more. V and J are TRBV27 and TRBJ1-1; TRBD1 agrees at 9 bases. Germline CDR1 is MNHEY and CDR2 is SMNVEV (reference sequence). J lost 3 bases, V lost 5 bases, and 4 bases had no gene match. The CDR3 length is 14 residues. The CDR3 nucleotides read TGTGCCAGCAGTGGGACAGGGTCGGACACTGAAGCTTTCTTT. Its translation is CASSGTGSDTEAFF.

This clone came up a few times. The chain combines TRBV6-1 with TRBJ2-3; TRBD2 might be the D (7 bases). V dropped 4 bases and J dropped 0 bases, with 11 bases sitting between them. Germline V gene data show CDR1 as MNHNS and CDR2 as SASEGT. There are 15 residues in the CDR3. CDR3 bases: TGTGCCAGCAGTGCGGGGGGCCGTAGCACAGATACGCAGTATTTT. Translated: CASSAGGRSTDTQYF.

The rearrangement links TRBV7-2 to TRBJ2-3; 7 bases are shared with TRBD2. The V and J ends lost 0 bases and 0 bases, in that order; junction bases with no gene match: 0. Germline CDR1 is SGHTA and CDR2 is FQGNSA. The CDR3 has 15 amino acids. The CDR3 spells CASSLAGGSTDTQYF. The CDR3 bases are TGTGCCAGCAGCTTAGCGGGGGGGAGCACAGATACGCAGTATTTT.

This clone was seen a handful of times. The rearrangement links TRBV5-1 to TRBJ1-2, with no clear D. The CDR3 covers 15 residues. CDR1 SGHRS and CDR2 YFSETQ come from the germline V gene. Trimming took 0 bases from V and 8 from J, leaving 17 bases between them. The CDR3 DNA sequence: TGCGCCAGCAGCTTGGTGGCTGGCCTACTGGAGGGCTACACCTTC. Amino acid sequence: CASSLVAGLLEGYTF.

The J gene is TRBJ2-3, the V gene TRBV7-8; a possible D gene is TRBD2 (5 bases). This CDR3 has 14 amino acids. Looked up from germline, CDR1 is SGHVS and CDR2 is FQNEAQ. V was cut by 7 bases and J by 6 bases, with 17 bases left in between. The CDR3 loop is CASTPGSGFDTQYF. The CDR3, as DNA: TGTGCCAGCACCCCAGGTTCGGGGTTTGATACGCAGTATTTT.

This chain connects TRBV11-1 to TRBJ2-2, with D maybe TRBD1 (5 bases). V lost 6 bases to trimming and J lost 6 bases, with 8 bases between them. Germline V CDR1 and CDR2: SGHAT, FQDESV (reference sequence). The CDR3 runs 12 residues. CDR3 sequence reads: CASRTTAGELFF. The CDR3 bases are TGTGCCAGCAGAACGACAGCCGGGGAGCTGTTTTTT.

There are a few counts of this clone. The chain carries TRBV5-1 and TRBJ2-6; no clear D. CDR1 SGHRS and CDR2 YFSETQ come from the germline V gene. The ends were cut back, 1 base at V and 6 bases at J, with 14 bases in the middle. This CDR3 has 16 amino acids. CDR3 amino acids: CASSLIGPQEANVLTF. DNA of the CDR3: TGCGCCAGCAGCTTGATCGGTCCCCAAGAGGCCAACGTCCTGACTTTC.

In this sample, this clone turned up a few times. This chain connects TRBV6-5 to TRBJ2-7, with D maybe TRBD2 (6 bases). The length of the CDR3 is 11 residues. The ends were cut back, 7 bases at V and 7 bases at J, with 11 bases in the middle. CDR1 and CDR2 (germline): MNHEY, SVGAGI. The CDR3 here is CASKGAGEQYF. The CDR3 DNA is TGTGCCAGCAAAGGGGCGGGAGAGCAGTACTTC.

The CDR3 coding sequence is TGTGCATCAGCGAGGCAGGGTTCTTACAATGAGCAGTTCTTC. As protein: CASARQGSYNEQFF. The chain employs TRBV12-5 and TRBJ2-1; D is possibly TRBD1 (5 bases). The CDR3 covers 14 residues. Looked up from germline, CDR1 is LGHNT and CDR2 is FRNRAP.

This clone was seen more than once but under ten times. This chain uses TRBV10-1 with TRBJ2-5; 11 bases line up with TRBD1. The CDR3 spans 15 residues. V was pared by 4 bases and J by 1 base, with 2 bases of the junction left unmatched. Germline V gene data show CDR1 as WNHNN and CDR2 as SYGVQD (reference sequence). The CDR3, as DNA: TGCGCCAGCAGTGCCGGGACAGGGGGCCAAGAGACCCAGTACTTC. Translated: CASSAGTGGQETQYF.

The sample holds a few counts of this clone. The gene calls are TRBV7-2 and TRBJ2-3; TRBD2 aligns across 9 bases. From germline, CDR1 is SGHTA and CDR2 FQGNSA. Germline trimming cut 5 bases from V and 4 bases from J; bases unmatched to any gene: 10. The CDR3 has 16 residues. The CDR3 sequence is CASSPDIAGGPDTQYF. The CDR3 DNA is TGTGCCAGCAGCCCCGATATTGCGGGGGGGCCAGATACGCAGTATTTT.

The rearrangement links TRBV5-1 to TRBJ2-5; 10 positions match TRBD2. The germline CDR1 and CDR2 sequences are SGHRS and YFSETQ. CDR3 length: 15 amino acids. J gave up 6 bases and V 4 bases, and 9 bases lay outside the gene matches. The DNA for the CDR3 is TGCGCCAGCAGCCCCGAGCGGGGGGGCGGTAAGACCCAGTACTTC. This translates into CASSPERGGGKTQYF.

This clone showed up just a few times. V and J are TRBV5-1 and TRBJ1-6; D gene ambiguous. The CDR3 runs to 15 residues. V was clipped by 2 bases and J by 7 bases, with 13 bases between them. Germline CDR1 SGHRS, CDR2 YFSETQ. CDR3 DNA: TGCGCCAGCAGCTTAGAGGGCAGCAACAATTCACCCCTCCACTTT. This gives the protein CASSLEGSNNSPLHF.